This T cell receptor beta chain was found in a study of blood T cell repertoires in COVID-19. Study-wide background: The samples span acute and convalescent COVID-19 from the United States, Italy and Spain.

TCRdb keeps only in-frame clones here, not all; method: immunoSEQ multiplex PCR. The sample yields 99,000 or so clones, 75% to 85% seen once. CDR1 is GTSNPN, CDR2 SVGIG, per germline (reference sequence). The V gene end was trimmed by 8 bases and the J gene end by 7 bases; junction bases not matched to a gene: 16. CDR3 size: 16 residues. The chain carries TRBV30 and TRBJ2-1; TRBD2 matches at 11 bases. The origin of this receptor is an older woman with acute or convalescent COVID-19. The sequenced sample consisted of peripheral blood. The CDR3 reads CALAHTTSGKWNEQFF. In DNA form, the CDR3 reads TGTGCCCTGGCCCACACGACTAGCGGGAAGTGGAATGAGCAGTTCTTC.